These 19 T cell receptor beta chains came from one sample sequenced in a study of cytomegalovirus exposure and HLA in healthy donors. The PCR ran on 60 Vbeta and 13 Jbeta primers. Using immunoSEQ multiplex PCR, the repertoire was profiled, and TCRdb retains in-frame clones only, with some absent. The sample consists of 150,000 or so clones, 80% to 90% of them appearing once. Sequencing was performed on PBMCs. These receptors all stem from a man between 18 and 29 years old in good health and CMV-seronegative.

The genes are TRBV5-1 and TRBJ2-7, with D possibly TRBD2 on 6 matching bases. The J call may be mistaken, given a closer DNA end match to TRBJ2-1. The CDR3 is made up of 14 amino acids. Germline V gives CDR1 SGHRS, CDR2 YFSETQ. DNA of the CDR3: TGCGCCAGCAGTTTATCCGGGGGTTCGACCGAGCAGTTCTTC. Translation: CASSLSGGSTEQFF.

The CDR3 DNA sequence: TGTGCCAGCAGCTTGATGAGGAACACTGAAGCTTTCTTT. It codes for CASSLMRNTEAFF. The chain is built from TRBV5-8 and TRBJ1-1, with D unclear. The CDR3 extends over 13 amino acids. Per germline, CDR1 SGHTS and CDR2 YDEGEE. V was shortened by 1 base and J by 1 base, with 5 bases between the two germline ends. Full variable domain (missing parts from reference TRBV5-8 and TRBJ1-1): EAGVTQSPTHLIKTRGQQATLRCSPISGHTSVYWYQQALGLGLQFLLWYDEGEERNRGNFPPRFSGRQFPNYSSELNVNALELEDSALYLCASSLMRNTEAFFGQGTRLTVV.

V is TRBV5-5 and J is TRBJ1-2, with a weak D call TRBD1 (5 bases). CDR1 is SGHKS, CDR2 YYEKEE, per germline (reference sequence). The ends were cut back, 2 bases at V and 7 bases at J, with 12 bases in the middle. This CDR3 spans 13 amino acids. CDR3 sequence reads: CASSFRQGFGYTF. In DNA form, the CDR3 reads TGTGCCAGCAGCTTCCGTCAGGGTTTTGGCTACACCTTC.

This clone was counted only a few times. This chain uses TRBV9 with TRBJ2-7; weak D call: TRBD2 (7 bases). With 3 bases removed from V and 6 bases from J, the gap between germline ends came to 22 bases. This CDR3 is 16 amino acids long. Germline values: CDR1 SGDLS, CDR2 YYNGEE. CDR3 sequence: CASSAGPAGANIEQYF. The CDR3 DNA sequence: TGTGCCAGCAGCGCAGGCCCCGCGGGGGCAAATATCGAGCAGTACTTC.

The rearrangement joins TRBV5-6 to TRBJ1-1; D gene ambiguous. Germline V gene data show CDR1 as SGHDT and CDR2 as YYEEEE. The CDR3 covers 12 residues. The V gene lost 3 bases and the J gene lost 7 bases, with 10 bases spanning the gap. Here the CDR3 reads CASSSRVDEAFF. CDR3 nucleotides: TGTGCCAGCAGCTCCCGGGTCGATGAAGCTTTCTTT.

This rearrangement joins TRBV29-1 to TRBJ1-2, with a weak D call TRBD1 (5 bases). The CDR3 runs to 12 residues. V was shortened by 3 bases and J by 4 bases, with 9 bases between the two germline ends. Germline lookup yields CDR1 SQVTM and CDR2 ANQGSEA. CDR3 in amino acids: CSVETETYGYTF. Written as DNA, the CDR3 is TGCAGCGTTGAGACAGAGACCTATGGCTACACCTTC.

The rearrangement uses TRBV2 and TRBJ2-7; weak D call: TRBD1 (7 bases). V lost 8 bases and J lost 3, with 26 bases in between. The CDR3 sequence is 17 residues long. Germline V lookup: CDR1 SNHLY, CDR2 FYNNEI. CDR3 residues: CASGGLDRAISGYEQYF. The CDR3 DNA is TGTGCCAGCGGGGGGTTAGACAGGGCAATTTCGGGCTACGAGCAGTACTTC.

This clone was recorded only once. The rearrangement links TRBV27 to TRBJ1-6; TRBD1 agrees at 9 bases. The CDR3 is made up of 14 amino acids. Germline values: CDR1 MNHEY, CDR2 SMNVEV (reference sequence). Unmatched junction bases numbered 5, after V lost 3 bases and J lost 11 bases. The CDR3 loop reads CASSFGTGLTPLHF. CDR3 coding DNA: TGTGCCAGCAGTTTTGGGACAGGGTTGACACCCCTCCACTTT.

The J gene is TRBJ2-5, the V gene TRBV11-2; 10 bases match TRBD2. CDR3 length equals 16 residues. J lost 5 bases, V lost 0 bases, and 6 bases had no gene match. The V gene's germline CDR1 is SGHAT and CDR2 FQNNGV. The CDR3 is CASSLDRLAGVETQYF. The DNA of the CDR3 is TGTGCCAGCAGCTTAGATCGGCTAGCGGGAGTTGAGACCCAGTACTTC. Looking up the rest from reference TRBV11-2 and TRBJ2-5 gives the full variable domain: EAGVAQSPRYKIIEKRQSVAFWCNPISGHATLYWYQQILGQGPKLLIQFQNNGVVDDSQLPKDRFSAERLKGVDSTLKIQPAKLEDSAVYLCASSLDRLAGVETQYFGPGTRLLVL.

The V and J genes are TRBV5-1 and TRBJ2-5, with TRBD2 as a possible D gene (6 bases). The CDR3 contains 14 residues. V lost 0 bases and J lost 1, with 7 bases in between. Germline CDR1 reads SGHRS; CDR2 reads YFSETQ. The CDR3 coding sequence is TGCGCCAGCAGCTTGGTGGGGGGCCAAGAGACCCAGTACTTC. As protein: CASSLVGGQETQYF.

This chain connects TRBV9 to TRBJ2-3, with D unclear. Germline loops: CDR1 SGDLS, CDR2 YYNGEE. V lost 0 bases, J lost 0 bases, and 5 bases lay in between. CDR3 length equals 14 residues. For the CDR3, the DNA is TGTGCCAGCAGCGTAGGGGCTAGCACAGATACGCAGTATTTT. It is translated as CASSVGASTDTQYF.

The chain carries TRBV10-2 and TRBJ1-1, with D perhaps matching TRBD1 (5 bases). The CDR3 has 14 amino acids. V was pared by 6 bases and J by 3 bases, with 14 bases between. Germline CDR1 reads WSHSY; CDR2 reads SAAADI. The CDR3 nucleotides are TGCGCCAGCAGAGAGGGAGGGACGGACACTGAAGCTTTCTTT. As protein: CASREGGTDTEAFF.

This chain joins TRBV7-6 and TRBJ2-7; D is perhaps TRBD1 (6 bases). V was pared by 5 bases and J by 6 bases, with 11 bases between. Germline assignment: CDR1 SGHVS and CDR2 FNYEAQ. This CDR3 is 12 amino acids long. CDR3 in DNA: TGTGCCAGCAGCCGCCAGGGGCCCGAGCAGTACTTC. Its translation is CASSRQGPEQYF.

In DNA form, the CDR3 reads TGCGCCAGCAGCCAAGATCGCAGTTACAGGGGTGAAGAGACCCAGTACTTC. This codes for CASSQDRSYRGEETQYF. This chain connects TRBV4-3 to TRBJ2-5; TRBD1 matches at 7 bases. Germline-derived CDR1 and CDR2 are LGHNA and YSLEER. CDR3 length: 17 amino acids. V shed 0 bases and J 3 bases; nucleotides not matched to a gene: 10.

The V and J genes are TRBV18 and TRBJ2-3; 7 bases line up with TRBD2. The CDR3 sequence is 15 residues long. Germline V gives CDR1 KGHSH, CDR2 LQKENI. The V segment lost 2 bases and the J segment 2 bases; nucleotides outside the gene matches: 4. Here the CDR3 reads CASSPASGPTDTQYF. DNA of the CDR3: TGTGCCAGCTCACCAGCTAGCGGCCCCACAGATACGCAGTATTTT.

The chain carries TRBV5-1 and TRBJ2-1; 8 bases are a match to TRBD2. The germline V gene has CDR1 SGHRS and CDR2 YFSETQ. V trimming: 2 bases; J trimming: 4 bases; junction bases outside the gene matches: 11. The CDR3 has 17 residues. CDR3 sequence: CASSLSGGARVYNEQFF. Here the CDR3 DNA reads TGCGCCAGCAGCTTAAGCGGGGGAGCCAGAGTTTACAATGAGCAGTTCTTC.

The rearrangement joins TRBV19 to TRBJ1-5; D remains ambiguous. Trimming removed 5 bases from V and 0 bases from J, with 14 bases in between. Germline assignment: CDR1 LNHDA and CDR2 SQIVND (reference sequence). This CDR3 region has 16 residues. The CDR3 region has the DNA TGTGCCAGTAGTTCACCCCCGGTCTATAGCAATCAGCCCCAGCATTTT. It codes for CASSSPPVYSNQPQHF.

This clone appeared once. The genes are TRBV30 and TRBJ2-1; TRBD2 agrees at 7 bases. The CDR3 is 17 residues long. Germline V gene sequence: CDR1 GTSNPN, CDR2 SVGIG (reference sequence). The J segment lost 0 bases and the V segment lost 1 base, leaving 9 bases of the junction unmatched. CDR3 DNA sequence: TGTGCCTGGAGTGGGATTGGGACGGGGGGCTCCTACAATGAGCAGTTCTTC. Protein sequence: CAWSGIGTGGSYNEQFF.

The V call is TRBV7-9, the J call TRBJ1-1; 7 bases are shared with TRBD1. CDR1 is SEHNR and CDR2 is FQNEAQ in the germline V gene (reference sequence). The CDR3 sequence is 15 residues long. V was clipped by 1 base and J by 4 bases; unmatched bases: 6. The CDR3, as DNA: TGTGCCAGCAGCTTAGGTGACAGGGCTAGCACTGAAGCTTTCTTT. The encoded protein is CASSLGDRASTEAFF. The full variable domain, in which reference TRBV7-9 and TRBJ1-1 provide the parts outside the CDR3, is DTGVSQNPRHKITKRGQNVTFRCDPISEHNRLYWYRQTLGQGPEFLTYFQNEAQLEKSRLLSDRFSAERPKGSFSTLEIQRTEQGDSAMYLCASSLGDRASTEAFFGQGTRLTVV.